A single sample is the source of the 11 T cell receptor beta chains below, sequenced in a study of read filtering for tumor transcriptome and immune sequencing. Molecular barcoded adaptors covering alpha/delta and beta/gamma chains were used on around 370 ng RNA. TCRdb reprocessed the reads via MiXCR and lists one record per CDR3 protein. The sample has under 150,000 distinct CDR3 sequences, 13% seen once; the top ten hold just under 8.5%. Sequences were obtained from a population of CD138-negative cells sorted from bone marrow. The receptors derive from a donor at least 40 years old with multiple myeloma.

This chain connects TRBV19 to TRBJ2-3; TRBD2 matches 9 bases. CDR3 length equals 15 residues. J lost 3 bases, V lost 6 bases, and 7 bases had no gene match. Germline loops: CDR1 LNHDA, CDR2 SQIVND (reference sequence). CDR3 sequence: CASRISGRGTDTQYF. The CDR3 DNA reads TGTGCCAGTAGGATTAGCGGGAGAGGGACAGATACGCAGTATTTT.

A single count supports this clonotype. The junction and the germline gene differ at one end; a read error may be behind it. V and J are TRBV7-6 and TRBJ2-1; D is possibly TRBD2 (5 bases). The V gene's germline CDR1 is SGHVS and CDR2 FNYEAQ. The CDR3 has 15 residues. The CDR3 DNA follows: TGTGCTAGCAGCCTCAACGGGATCGGCGGAGATGAGCAGTTCTTC. This gives the protein CASSLNGIGGDEQFF.

This clonotype has at least ten counts. The V call is TRBV14, the J call TRBJ2-1; D call uncertain. V lost 2 bases and J 6 bases, leaving 8 bases between the germline ends. This CDR3 comprises 13 residues. From germline, CDR1 is SGHDN and CDR2 FVKESK. Written as DNA, the CDR3 is TGTGCCAGCAGCCAATTCACCTTCAATGAGCAGTTCTTC. Amino acids: CASSQFTFNEQFF.

Only a few counts were recorded for this clonotype. This chain uses TRBV7-2 with TRBJ2-7; 7 bases match TRBD1. Germline V gives CDR1 SGHTA, CDR2 FQGNSA. V trimming: 4 bases; J trimming: 6 bases; junction bases outside the gene matches: 15. The CDR3 has 16 residues. CDR3: CASSSGGSAMKCEQYF. DNA of the CDR3: TGTGCCAGCAGCTCAGGGGGTAGCGCAATGAAGTGCGAGCAGTACTTC.

This clonotype was recorded at least ten times. V and J are TRBV7-9 and TRBJ2-2, with TRBD2 matching 10 bases. This CDR3 region has 17 residues. Germline lookup yields CDR1 SEHNR and CDR2 FQNEAQ (reference sequence). The V gene end was trimmed by 5 bases and the J gene end by 1 base; junction bases not matched to a gene: 7. The CDR3 nucleotides are TGTGCCAGCAGCACCCCAAGCGGGAGGGGGAACACCGGGGAGCTGTTTTTT. Its protein is CASSTPSGRGNTGELFF.

This clonotype was found many times. The rearrangement joins TRBV5-5 to TRBJ2-1; D possibly corresponds to TRBD1 (5 bases). V was cut by 0 bases and J by 0 bases, with 7 bases left in between. Germline-derived CDR1 and CDR2 are SGHKS and YYEKEE (reference sequence). This CDR3 is built from 15 residues. This chain's CDR3 is CASSLDRSSYNEQFF. DNA of the CDR3: TGTGCCAGCAGCTTGGACAGGAGCTCCTACAATGAGCAGTTCTTC.

Of note for this clonotype: A much larger clone lies one base from this, so it may be a read error. For the CDR3, the DNA is TGTGCCAGCTACCGGGACCCTAAGGGGGCTGAAGCTTTCTTT. Its protein product is CASYRDPKGAEAFF. V usage is TRBV2 and J usage is TRBJ1-1; D might be TRBD1 (6 bases). Deletions cut 8 bases from V and 6 bases from J, with 19 bases between. Germline CDR1 and CDR2: SNHLY and FYNNEI. This CDR3 is 14 amino acids long.

This clonotype was observed many times. The CDR3 loop reads CASTVDRSYTEAFF. The DNA for the CDR3 is TGTGCCAGCACCGTCGACAGGAGTTACACTGAAGCTTTCTTT. The chain combines TRBV5-6 with TRBJ1-1; D possibly corresponds to TRBD1 (6 bases). The CDR3 has 14 residues. Trimming pared 6 bases from V and 3 bases from J, leaving 15 bases between. In germline, CDR1 is SGHDT, CDR2 YYEEEE.

This clonotype showed up many times. The chain combines TRBV4-1 with TRBJ2-5; TRBD2 aligns across 12 bases. The junction had 3 bases not matched to a gene; V was cut back by 4 bases and J by 0 bases. Germline CDR1 MGHRA, CDR2 YSYEKL. This CDR3 contains 16 residues. CDR3 sequence: CASSRTSGTYQETQYF. DNA for the CDR3: TGCGCCAGCAGCCGGACTAGCGGGACGTACCAAGAGACCCAGTACTTC.

This clonotype was counted ten times or more. The V gene is TRBV27, the J gene TRBJ1-6; the match to TRBD1 covers 8 bases. V shed 5 bases and J 10 bases; nucleotides not matched to a gene: 10. Germline V gene sequence: CDR1 MNHEY, CDR2 SMNVEV (reference sequence). The CDR3 is 15 amino acids. This CDR3 is CASSPVGQGFSPLHF. The CDR3 DNA sequence: TGTGCCAGCAGTCCCGTAGGACAGGGTTTCTCACCCCTCCACTTT.

On this clonotype: Relative to the germline gene, one junction end is altered; a read error may explain this. The genes are TRBV11-2 and TRBJ2-1; no reliable D call. The CDR3 is 13 residues long. The V gene's germline CDR1 is SGHAT and CDR2 FQNNGV. The CDR3 DNA reads TGTGCCAGCAGCGCAGACCTCCACAATGAGCAGCTCTTC. Translating gives CASSADLHNEQLF.